The 22 T cell receptor beta chains reported below all come from one sample, sequenced in a study of T-cell memory formation after mild COVID-19. TCRdb re-called the 5' RACE reads through MiXCR, storing one row per CDR3 protein. The table has roughly 510,000 distinct CDR3 sequences, 17% seen once. Material for sequencing was PBMCs or a T cell subset sorted from them (not recorded which). The receptors originated from an adult woman who had mild COVID-19 (a few samples of this study predate the infection). Cell type and time point are not known.

The table lists this clonotype with a few counts. The chain carries TRBV12-3 or TRBV12-4 and TRBJ2-2; 7 positions agree with TRBD2. The CDR3 is 16 amino acids. V trimming: 7 bases; J trimming: 0 bases; junction bases outside the gene matches: 8. Here the CDR3 reads CASTLFGRTNTGELFF. The CDR3, as DNA: TGTGCCAGCACCCTCTTCGGGAGGACGAACACCGGGGAGCTGTTTTTT.

This clonotype came up a few times. CDR3 in amino acids: CAWSIAGAYEQYF. The DNA for the CDR3 is TGTGCCTGGAGTATAGCGGGAGCCTACGAGCAGTACTTC. This rearrangement joins TRBV30 to TRBJ2-7, with 9 bases matching TRBD2. V shed 2 bases, J shed 2 bases, and the junction held 1 base outside the gene matches. This CDR3 has 13 amino acids. Germline CDR1 GTSNPN, CDR2 SVGIG (reference sequence).

This clonotype was counted only a few times. This chain joins TRBV7-8 and TRBJ2-1, with a tentative D call TRBD1 (6 bases). CDR3 size: 17 residues. The V and J ends lost 5 bases and 5 bases respectively, with 22 bases between them. Germline CDR1 and CDR2: SGHVS and FQNEAQ. This CDR3 is CASSPNTGSYTHNEQFF. CDR3 DNA sequence: TGTGCCAGCAGCCCCAACACAGGGAGCTATACGCACAATGAGCAGTTCTTC.

This clonotype was picked up many times. The CDR3 loop reads CASSFRRNTEAFF. The CDR3 region has the DNA TGTGCCAGCAGCTTTAGACGGAACACTGAAGCTTTCTTT. The chain couples TRBV7-2 to TRBJ1-1, with unresolved D. The germline CDR1 and CDR2 sequences are SGHTA and FQGNSA. V dropped 3 bases and J dropped 1 base, with 6 bases sitting between them. CDR3 size: 13 residues.

This clonotype came up a few times. This sequence joins TRBV11-3 and TRBJ1-1; no definite D call. The V and J ends lost 8 bases and 4 bases respectively, with 20 bases between them. This CDR3 contains 15 residues. Germline CDR1 is SGHNT and CDR2 is YENEEA. The CDR3 reads CASANLVGPGTEAFF. In DNA form, the CDR3 reads TGTGCCAGCGCTAACCTAGTTGGGCCGGGCACTGAAGCTTTCTTT.

This clonotype appeared many times. The chain is built from TRBV14 and TRBJ1-1; D is possibly TRBD1 (5 bases). CDR1 SGHDN and CDR2 FVKESK come from the germline V gene. There are 15 residues in the CDR3. Trimming removed 4 bases from V and 2 bases from J, with 14 bases in between. Written as DNA, the CDR3 is TGTGCCAGCAGCCCCGGGGCGGGTTTTAACACTGAAGCTTTCTTT. As protein: CASSPGAGFNTEAFF.

The V and J genes are TRBV9 and TRBJ2-1, with 10 bases identical to TRBD2. This CDR3 has 18 residues. Trimming cost V 0 bases and J 5 bases; bases outside gene matches: 11. Looked up from germline, CDR1 is SGDLS and CDR2 is YYNGEE. CDR3 region: CASSVAVAGGYGNNEQFF. The DNA for the CDR3 is TGTGCCAGCAGCGTAGCGGTAGCGGGAGGATATGGGAACAATGAGCAGTTCTTC.

This chain joins TRBV7-2 and TRBJ1-6, with D unclear. The V and J ends lost 2 bases and 10 bases respectively, with 21 bases between them. CDR1 and CDR2 from the germline V gene are SGHTA and FQGNSA. The CDR3 totals 17 residues. In nucleotides, the CDR3 is TGTGCCAGCAGCTTATGGGTTGGCAGTAGGCCGGGATCACCCCTCCACTTT. As protein: CASSLWVGSRPGSPLHF.

In this sample, this clonotype turned up a few times. The chain combines TRBV7-2 with TRBJ2-3; 8 nucleotides match TRBD2. CDR1 SGHTA and CDR2 FQGNSA come from the germline V gene. This CDR3 is built from 15 residues. The J segment lost 5 bases and the V segment lost 6 bases, leaving 10 bases of the junction unmatched. The CDR3 DNA follows: TGTGCCAGCAGTCGTAGGGGACTAGGTGGAGATACGCAGTATTTT. Protein: CASSRRGLGGDTQYF.

This clonotype was found once. The chain carries TRBV6-6 and TRBJ2-7; 7 positions agree with TRBD2. The CDR3 spans 18 residues. V gave up 6 bases and J gave up 5 bases; unmatched junction bases: 22. In germline, CDR1 is MNHNY, CDR2 SVGAGI (reference sequence). CDR3 residues: CASSLLGSQVGGRHEQYF. The CDR3 region has the DNA TGTGCCAGCAGCTTACTGGGTAGTCAAGTGGGAGGGCGCCACGAGCAGTACTTC.

The V and J genes are TRBV18 and TRBJ1-4, with D unclear. The CDR3 has 15 amino acids. CDR1 is KGHSH, CDR2 LQKENI, per germline. Trimming took 6 bases from V and 0 from J, leaving 11 bases between them. CDR3 loop: CASSQRRTTNEKLFF. CDR3 coding DNA: TGTGCCAGCTCGCAAAGACGGACAACTAATGAAAAACTGTTTTTT.

CDR3 coding DNA: TGCAGCGTTGAAGCCGGGAGCTATGGCTACACCTTC. Its translation: CSVEAGSYGYTF. The J gene is TRBJ1-2, the V gene TRBV29-1; no clear D gene. The CDR3 is 12 amino acids. Trimming removed 1 base at V and 4 bases at J, with 7 bases between. CDR1 SQVTM and CDR2 ANQGSEA come from the germline V gene.

The sample holds a few counts of this clonotype. The J gene is TRBJ2-7, the V gene TRBV12-3 or TRBV12-4; the D gene could be TRBD1 or TRBD2 (6 bases each). This CDR3 spans 18 amino acids. V was pared by 1 base and J by 7 bases, with 26 bases between. CDR3 DNA sequence: TGTGCCAGCAGTTTAGATCTGCACGGAACAGGGAGGACGCGGGAGCAGTACTTC. The encoded protein is CASSLDLHGTGRTREQYF.

This clonotype was found a few times. The rearrangement uses TRBV7-9 and TRBJ2-7; 7 bases are a match to TRBD1. Germline trimming cut 1 base from V and 1 base from J; bases unmatched to any gene: 7. The germline CDR1 and CDR2 sequences are SEHNR and FQNEAQ (reference sequence). CDR3 length: 16 residues. The CDR3 protein is CASSLVGQRSSYEQYF. The CDR3 DNA is TGTGCCAGCAGCTTAGTGGGACAGCGAAGTTCCTACGAGCAGTACTTC.

About this clonotype itself: One junction end does not reproduce the germline sequence, and a read error may be involved. The chain couples TRBV7-9 to TRBJ2-3, with D perhaps matching TRBD1 (5 bases). The CDR3 runs 16 residues. CDR1 SEHNR and CDR2 FQNEAQ come from the germline V gene (reference sequence). CDR3 coding DNA: TGTGCCAGCAGCTTAGCGTTAGACAGTCTGCGAGATGCGCAGTATTTT. As protein: CASSLALDSLRDAQYF.

This clonotype was observed a single time. This chain joins TRBV10-3 and TRBJ2-3; TRBD1 matches 9 bases. The CDR3 runs 13 residues. V was clipped by 11 bases and J by 2 bases; unmatched bases: 5. Germline V gene data show CDR1 as ENHRY and CDR2 as SYGVKD. CDR3: CAVTGGPTDTQYF. The CDR3 DNA is TGTGCCGTAACAGGGGGCCCCACAGATACGCAGTATTTT.

This clonotype occurred a few times. The V gene is TRBV11-3, the J gene TRBJ2-1; D possibly uses TRBD1 or TRBD2 (6 bases each). Trimming took off 3 bases at V and 5 bases at J, with 17 bases between the two ends. The germline V gene encodes CDR1 SGHNT and CDR2 YENEEA. The CDR3 is 16 residues long. The CDR3 spells CASSLGGTGLHNEQFF. CDR3 DNA sequence: TGTGCCAGCAGCTTGGGGGGCACTGGCCTTCACAATGAGCAGTTCTTC.

This clonotype came up a few times. The chain couples TRBV12-3 or TRBV12-4 to TRBJ1-2; 7 bases agree with TRBD1. The CDR3 extends over 13 amino acids. Unmatched junction bases numbered 8, after V lost 8 bases and J lost 5 bases. In DNA, the CDR3 is TGTGCCAGCGGCTTACAGGGGAGGTATGGCTACACCTTC. Translated: CASGLQGRYGYTF.

This clonotype was counted between two and nine times. J is TRBJ1-5 and V is TRBV6-2 or TRBV6-3, with D maybe TRBD1 (6 bases). This CDR3 contains 19 residues. Germline V CDR1 and CDR2: MNHEY, SVGEGT. Trimming removed 6 bases from V and 2 bases from J, with 26 bases in between. DNA for the CDR3: TGTGCCAGCAGAGAGACCCGGGACATCGTGTCCGTGGGCAATCAGCCCCAGCATTTT. Amino acids: CASRETRDIVSVGNQPQHF.

The rearrangement joins TRBV18 to TRBJ1-5; 9 bases match TRBD1. With V trimmed by 3 bases and J by 2 bases, 5 bases remained unmatched. CDR1 is KGHSH and CDR2 is LQKENI in the germline V gene. The CDR3 has 16 residues. DNA of the CDR3: TGTGCCAGCTCACCCAACAGGGGGCACGGCAATCAGCCCCAGCATTTT. Its protein is CASSPNRGHGNQPQHF.

The table lists this clonotype with many counts. The chain couples TRBV12-3 or TRBV12-4 to TRBJ2-5; D gene uncertain. V was pared by 3 bases and J by 4 bases, with 6 bases between. The CDR3 has 12 amino acids. The CDR3 sequence: CASSFPGETQYF. CDR3 DNA sequence: TGTGCCAGCAGTTTTCCCGGAGAGACCCAGTACTTC.

V usage is TRBV5-6 and J usage is TRBJ1-2, with D unresolved. Germline V gives CDR1 SGHDT, CDR2 YYEEEE. This CDR3 comprises 14 residues. V was clipped by 4 bases and J by 4 bases, with 14 bases between them. This chain's CDR3 is CASSLSYPAYGYTF. The CDR3, as DNA: TGTGCCAGCAGCCTCTCGTACCCCGCCTATGGCTACACCTTC.